The present entry profiles one T cell receptor (beta chain) with its context. Its antigen is undetermined. Profiling relied on immunoSEQ multiplex PCR, and the TCRdb table lists in-frame clones only, not all of them. The sample consists of tens of thousands of clones, around 88% of them appearing once. The data were taken from a study of T cell responses to AZD1222 COVID-19 vaccine. Notes on the study in general: Females outnumbered males among donors, who were mostly white British; clonal diversity was possibly underestimated.

Material: peripheral blood, obtained on day 0 of AZD1222 vaccination. This clonotype was sampled from an adult in good health.

The CDR3 protein is CASSRSGTEQETQYF. In nucleotides, the CDR3 is TGTGCCAGCAGCCGATCCGGGACTGAACAAGAGACCCAGTACTTC. This chain connects TRBV5-4 to TRBJ2-5, with D maybe TRBD2 (6 bases). Deletions cut 4 bases from V and 2 bases from J, with 15 bases between. CDR1 and CDR2 from the germline V gene are SGHNT and YYREEE (reference sequence). The CDR3 has 15 residues.